This TCR beta chain was sequenced in a study of T cell responses to AZD1222 COVID-19 vaccine. Study results and limitations: No repertoire was sampled before or during the peak T cell response, only after it. The reported proportion of spike-specific TCRs targeting unmutated variant regions was nearly half. Clonal diversity was possibly underestimated, and the donors were mostly white British, with more females. An increase in Spike-specific TCR breadth and depth was observed after two AZD1222 doses.

V dropped 0 bases and J dropped 2; count of bases not matched to a gene: 8. Germline-derived CDR1 and CDR2 are MGHRA and YSYEKL. CDR3 length: 17 residues. Clones were read by immunoSEQ multiplex PCR, and TCRdb kept only the in-frame ones, dropping some. The sample holds about 150,000 clones, roughly 88% seen once. This clone was counted a few times. What it binds is unknown. The chain carries TRBV4-1 and TRBJ2-7, with 9 bases aligning to TRBD1. The sequence was obtained from an adult in good health. The sample in question was peripheral blood, obtained on day 0 of AZD1222 vaccination. CDR3 loop: CASSQDRGQGSPYEQYF. For the CDR3, the DNA is TGCGCCAGCAGCCAAGATCGGGGACAGGGTAGCCCCTACGAGCAGTACTTC.